This T cell receptor (beta chain) was profiled in a study of vaccination and CD4 T cells after COVID-19. Whole-study context: Timing of post-vaccine sample collection was a median roughly 70 days after dose two, with a range of 14 to 241. The stimulating agents, overlapping spike peptides, came from SARS-CoV-2, HCoV-NL63, HCoV-OC43 and HCoV-229E.

This CDR3 spans 14 amino acids. From germline, CDR1 is DFQATT and CDR2 SNEGSKA (reference sequence). V was shortened by 3 bases and J by 1 base, with 9 bases between the two germline ends. Sequencing of the DNA from cultured CD4+ T cells was carried out with the Oncomine TCR Beta short-read assay. Researchers extracted genomic DNA from CD4+ T cells that had been cultured. Via MiXCR, TCRdb re-called the PCR reads, giving one row per CDR3 protein. The sample carries roughly 4,500 distinct CDR3 sequences, roughly two thirds recorded once. To note about this clonotype: As yet, its antigen is unknown.

Study-wide findings and caveats: Convalescent patients studied were relatively few, and early post-infection timepoints were absent.

Treatment denoted: approximately nine-day PBMC culture with coronavirus spike peptide pools or control peptides (ViraFEST assay). Those CD4+ T cells from the unexposed donor predate the COVID-19 pandemic (2011-2018). Sequencing used CD4+ T cells from blood, cultured in vitro. This TCR was recovered from a human donor in good health. The chain joins TRBV20-1 to TRBJ2-2; a weak D match, TRBD1 (6 bases). The chain's CDR3 is CSASRGGNTGELFF. In nucleotides, the CDR3 is TGCAGTGCTAGTAGAGGGGGGAACACCGGGGAGCTGTTTTTT.